These T cell receptor beta chains were read from a single sample in a study of blood T cell repertoires in COVID-19. The protocol was immunoSEQ multiplex PCR, while the TCRdb copy is restricted to in-frame clones and leaves out a portion. The repertoire holds about 350,000 clones, with about 90% as singletons. The material sequenced was PBMCs or T cells enriched from blood (not recorded which). All receptors come from a woman aged 25 to 39 who had recovered from COVID-19. Each CDR3 is given with its conserved first and last residue.

v_call cdr3_aa
TRBV7-7 CASSLELNQPQHF
TRBV7-2 CASSLVGSGGYNEQFF
TRBV6-2/TRBV6-3 CASSRTSGVSYEQYF
TRBV14 CASSQEPGTGRNEKLFF
TRBV7-2 CASSLRLNEQFF
TRBV5-1 CASKIQARFTDTQYF
TRBV6-5 CASSYGQGAGETQYF
TRBV25-1 CASSTPGTSLGEQFF
TRBV2 CASSEGRVWEKLFF
TRBV7-8 CASSLGGGDQPQHF
TRBV6-1 CASSGPSGGATGELFF
TRBV4-1 CASSHPGTLRGPDTDTQYF
TRBV6-1 CASSKEQGREGTDTQYF
TRBV4-1 CASSQGGGGGPYNSPLHF
TRBV24-1 CATSDPSGSYNEQFF
TRBV15 CATSRDATGTSGGEQYF
TRBV7-6 CASSITGGSATNEKLFF
TRBV6-6 CASSYGGRNSGNTIYF
TRBV27 CASSLSQGGPYEQYF
TRBV24-1 CATSWAGNSYNEQFF
TRBV28 CASSGGLPSSYNSPLHF
TRBV6-2/TRBV6-3 CASSGPGTGNYGYTF
TRBV5-1 CASSLALSTDTQYF
TRBV11-2 CASSLWTAVTF
TRBV9 CASSVEWTGAHTGELFF
TRBV24-1 CATSDSGANQPQHF
TRBV7-9 CASSRTLGGEQFF
TRBV4-3 CASSQRYGDTEAFF
TRBV30 CAWRKGGAPGEQYF
TRBV14 CASSQLTGGTGGNTEAFF
TRBV4-3 CASSQTGGVGTEAFF
TRBV7-8 CASSSANQGRETQYF
TRBV7-6 CASSLRTSGTTDTQYF
TRBV5-1 CASSLRGQGGSRTGELFF